This T cell receptor beta chain was observed in a study of control samples from healthy donors and cancer patients. This clone was seen only once. Clones were sequenced by immunoSEQ multiplex PCR, and TCRdb holds only the in-frame ones, with some missing. The sample yields roughly 100,000 clones, 80% to 90% seen once. The CDR3 has 15 amino acids. V lost 8 bases and J 4 bases, leaving 17 bases between the germline ends. The germline gives CDR1 LGHNA, CDR2 YSLEER. The chain has TRBV4-3 and TRBJ2-2; the D gene is possibly TRBD2 (6 bases). This TCR was sampled from a young man in good health. The specimen sequenced was blood. The CDR3 loop is CASFFAGWGTGELFF. The CDR3 region has the DNA TGCGCCAGCTTTTTCGCGGGGTGGGGCACCGGGGAGCTGTTTTTT.